The clone carrying this TCR beta chain came up a few times. The junction had 7 bases not matched to a gene; V was cut back by 5 bases and J by 1 base. The germline V gene encodes CDR1 SGHTA and CDR2 FQGTGA. The CDR3 contains 15 residues. Via MiXCR, TCRdb re-called the PCR reads. The data show about 92,000 clones, with about 16% seen just once and roughly 3.9% held by the top ten. This record belongs to a study of metastatic and nonmetastatic thyroid tumors. All patients were treatment-naive before thyroid surgery. The rearrangement uses TRBV7-3 and TRBJ2-7; the match to TRBD1 covers 8 bases. The source of this sequence is a female donor with papillary thyroid cancer or a benign thyroid nodule (not recorded which). Some clones in this sample may be carry-over from other donors' samples. Sequences were obtained from blood. The CDR3 protein is CASSHGDRPSYEQYF. The CDR3 DNA reads TGTGCCAGCAGCCACGGGGACAGGCCGTCCTACGAGCAGTACTTC.